This T cell receptor (beta chain) stems from a study of response to subunit inactivated influenza vaccine. At least ten counts were recorded for this clonotype. The antigen is not known. In TCRdb, the RT-PCR reads were re-called with MiXCR into one record per CDR3 protein. The repertoire holds hundreds of thousands of distinct CDR3 sequences, with about 10% as singletons. CDR1 MNHNS and CDR2 SASEGT come from the germline V gene. The CDR3 consists of 14 residues. V lost 3 bases to trimming and J lost 4 bases; unmatched junction nucleotides: 2. Study findings and constraints: Researchers suggested that each seasonal influenza vaccination recruits few new T cells.

These data were likewise used in another study, on T cells expressing NK-cell markers. Turning to that study: TCR beta cDNA was made by 5'RACE template switching with UMIs. Underlying the TCR beta repertoires were sorted CD3+CD56+NKG2C+, CD3+CD56+NKG2C- and CD3+CD56-NKG2C+ T cells. Of eight sequenced donors, seven were HCMV-seropositive and one HCMV-seronegative.

This rearrangement joins TRBV6-1 to TRBJ1-5; 8 positions match TRBD1. The material was PBMCs from blood, obtained on the day of vaccination. This clonotype originated in a man aged 50 to 59 who received an inactivated influenza vaccine. CDR3 loop: CASSDQGANQPQHF. The DNA for the CDR3 is TGTGCCAGCAGTGATCAGGGGGCGAATCAGCCCCAGCATTTT.